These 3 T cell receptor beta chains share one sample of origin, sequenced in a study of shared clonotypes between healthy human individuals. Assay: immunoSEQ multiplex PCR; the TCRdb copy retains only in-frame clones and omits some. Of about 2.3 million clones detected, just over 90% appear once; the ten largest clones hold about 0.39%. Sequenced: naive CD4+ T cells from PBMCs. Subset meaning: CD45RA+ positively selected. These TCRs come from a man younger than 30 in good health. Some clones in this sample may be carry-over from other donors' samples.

As DNA, the CDR3 is TGTGCCAGCAGCTTAGATGTTCAGTTGGACCTTAATAGCAATCAGCCCCAGCATTTT. It translates to CASSLDVQLDLNSNQPQHF. The J gene is TRBJ1-5, the V gene TRBV7-2; D is unclear. There are 19 residues in the CDR3. CDR1 is SGHTA and CDR2 is FQGNSA in the germline V gene. V lost 1 base and J 0 bases, leaving 19 bases between the germline ends.

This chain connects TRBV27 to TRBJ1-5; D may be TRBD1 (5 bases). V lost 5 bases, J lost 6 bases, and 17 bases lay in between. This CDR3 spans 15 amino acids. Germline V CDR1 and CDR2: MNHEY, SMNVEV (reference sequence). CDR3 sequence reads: CASSLKGMVGQPQHF. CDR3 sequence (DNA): TGTGCCAGCAGTCTTAAGGGGATGGTGGGTCAGCCCCAGCATTTT.

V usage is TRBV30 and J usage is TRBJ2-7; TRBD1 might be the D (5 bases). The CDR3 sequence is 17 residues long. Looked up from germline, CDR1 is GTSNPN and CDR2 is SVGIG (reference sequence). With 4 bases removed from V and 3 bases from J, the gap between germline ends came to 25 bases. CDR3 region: CAWKRTYGAVGNYEQYF. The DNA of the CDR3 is TGTGCCTGGAAAAGGACCTATGGGGCAGTGGGTAACTACGAGCAGTACTTC.